This T cell receptor (beta chain) was documented in a study of blood T cell repertoires in COVID-19. Study as a whole: Sample material is recorded as cDNA or gDNA derived from T cells, B-cell-depleted T cells, or PBMCs.

Only in-frame clones appear in the TCRdb table, and some are missing; sequencing was by immunoSEQ multiplex PCR. The sample contains 150,000 to 200,000 clones, 82% of which appear only once. The TCR was taken from a woman aged 60-75 years with COVID-19, enrolled during active disease. Sequencing input: peripheral blood.

CDR3 DNA: TGTGCCAGCCAAAAGGACAGGGCCTACTCACCCCTCCACTTT. Translating gives CASQKDRAYSPLHF. The chain links TRBV7-9 to TRBJ1-6; the match to TRBD1 covers 8 bases. The CDR3 is 14 amino acids. V was clipped by 8 bases and J by 10 bases; unmatched bases: 10. CDR1 and CDR2 (germline): SEHNR, FQNEAQ (reference sequence).